This T cell receptor beta chain came from a study of shared clonotypes between healthy human individuals. Regarding the study as a whole: Measured sharing among donors was expected to vary with sequencing depth.

The germline gives CDR1 MNHNS, CDR2 SASEGT. The CDR3 totals 17 residues. J was trimmed by 1 base and V by 4 bases; bases with no gene match: 9. Of note for this clone: The antigen remains unidentified.

The table came from immunoSEQ multiplex PCR; TCRdb's copy has only in-frame clones and leaves some out. The table shows about 560,000 clones, with around 77% occurring only once. The genes are TRBV6-1 and TRBJ2-1; 8 bases are a match to TRBD2. The sequence came from a woman in her thirties or forties in good health. Some clones in this sample may be carry-over from other donors' samples. The sequenced sample was PBMCs. The CDR3, as DNA: TGTGCCAGCAGTGGGGGAGGACTAGCAGCATCCTACAATGAGCAGTTCTTC. This codes for CASSGGGLAASYNEQFF.